This T cell receptor (beta chain) appears in the sequencing data of a study of cytomegalovirus exposure and HLA in healthy donors listed by TCRdb under 2017. About the full investigation: In an earlier analysis of 587 of the donors, 276 Gb of sequence data and roughly 100 million unique TCR beta sequences from about 179 million T cells were reported. The T cell repertoires of several hundred subjects were profiled by immunosequencing and related to cytomegalovirus serostatus. An early release that covered some 640 HLA-typed donors contained approximately 300 gigabases of sequencing data and around 85 million unique TCR sequences. Of the roughly 400 genotyped donors, over 80% were placed in the genetic ancestry cluster associated with self-reported Caucasian donors. All discovery cohort repertoires had been generated using a single sequencing platform. Because of strong linkage in the cohort, a handful of DR-DQ haplotypes were treated as single units for association and clustering. In addition to the first cohort of about 650 subjects, a separate validation cohort of around 110 different subjects was used. Across around 400 genotyped donors of the cohort, an average of about 220,000 unique TCR beta nucleotide sequences per donor were sequenced, and approximately 17% of those sequences were non-productive. Rather than drawing on any new phenotypic data, the later analysis identified candidate immune exposures from TCR beta sequences and the way those sequences occurred across donors. Alongside the repertoire data, information on donor age, sex, ethnicity and CMV serostatus was compiled. The study aimed to test whether signatures of past pathogen exposure could be identified by cataloging public T cell receptors. The study combined high-throughput TCR immunosequencing, statistical association of individual TCRs with disease status, and machine learning to predict cytomegalovirus infection status. To study patterns of TCR occurrence, a later analysis re-analyzed previously published TCR beta repertoires from several hundred donors and added high-resolution HLA genotyping. To decide whether each TCR beta V gene segment behaved as functional or pseudogenic, an earlier analysis of some 600 of the donors relied on high-throughput TCR beta sequencing. Genome-wide SNP genotypes for about three fifths of the 666 donors were used in a later genetic analysis, which treated that subset as a discovery cohort. HLA typing covered class I and class II loci at four-digit resolution. Typing coverage differed by locus: A, B, C, DRB1 and DQB1 were typed in about 620-640 donors, DQA1 in 522, DPA1 in 600 to 610, and DPB1 in around 490.

Overall study outcomes, separate from this receptor: In a later analysis, most CMV-associated TCR beta chains were found to appear HLA-restricted, with HLA associations seemingly driven largely by CMV exposure. A total of about 150 TCR beta chains were listed by the study as associated with cytomegalovirus. Presence/absence analyses assumed roughly uniform sequencing depth across donors, an assumption that may not hold. In a later genetic analysis, fewer N-insertions in productive TCRs were reported among donors in an Asian-associated ancestry cluster than the roughly 700-donor mean. Correlated functional status among segregating V segments might be attributable to linkage disequilibrium, but an unknown experimental factor could not be ruled out. Only TCR beta chains were sequenced in this cohort, and the absence of alpha or paired-chain data limited detectable features. In a later analysis, TCR association rates were found to vary across HLA loci, with the most associated TCRs seen for DRB1 alleles and the fewest for HLA-C alleles. Because HLA typing was missing for some donors at each locus, association tests included only the typed subset. A further reported finding was that TCR beta sequences accurately predicted the HLA-A and HLA-B alleles for most subjects in the first cohort. A later analysis reported that several top co-occurrence clusters appeared linked to parvovirus B19, influenza, CMV and Epstein-Barr virus. The authors suggested that the approach could potentially be generalized to other disease states and immunological phenotypes. In a later genetic analysis, a missense DCLRE1C variant was associated with V-gene and J-gene trimming of TCR beta chains, and the association was replicated in an independent cohort. Cytomegalovirus status was reported to be diagnosed by the classifier with high specificity and sensitivity in both the original and validation cohorts. When HLA alleles, especially DR and DQ, strongly co-occurred, TCR associations were difficult to assign to individual alleles. In vitro tests confirmed that three of the cytomegalovirus-associated TCR beta chains recognize cytomegalovirus antigens. A group of highly shared sequence variants was considered likely to be a technical artifact of the sequencing pipeline. A later analysis found that HLA-associated TCR beta chains were more clonally expanded and had lower generation probabilities than equally common non-associated chains. Most TCR sequences were seen in very few donors, while some public TCRs were found in many individuals. In an earlier analysis of more than 450 of the donors, most TCR beta V segments were observed in productive rearrangements about 87% or about 30% of the time, broadly matching IMGT annotations. A later analysis associated 16,951 TCR beta sequences with specific HLA alleles at a false discovery rate of 0.05. For the cohort, immune exposure information was limited to CMV serostatus. Because counts were too low, about 18 rarely observed V segments, including chromosome 9 orphons, were excluded from the earlier analysis of a few hundred of the donors. The 87-base-pair reads could not distinguish some IMGT-functional V segments, including TRBV6-2 and TRBV6-3, so those segments were excluded.

Clipping removes 1 base from V and 8 bases from J, with 6 as the unmatched junction base count. CDR3 length: 14 amino acids, cysteine to phenylalanine. Only the CDR3 portion is preserved as DNA: 42 bases, with reading frame beginning at the first base. Reading the germline V gene gives CDR1 LGHNA and CDR2 YNFKEQ. The cohort comprised fewer than 700 healthy bone marrow donors. At the time of sampling, every cohort member was nominally healthy, though immune exposures that went unrecorded were likely present. The donor tested CMV seropositive and was one of the 289 seropositive cohort members. Every donor gave a peripheral blood sample, and the peripheral blood mononuclear cells from that sample were used for TCR beta sequencing. Genomic DNA extraction from the blood cell samples was performed with the Qiagen DNeasy Blood Extraction Kit. Receptors were amplified or captured by the immunoSEQ multiplex PCR assay. For the multiplex PCR, a mixture combining 60 forward primers for TCR Vbeta segments and 13 reverse primers for TCR Jbeta segments was used. A multiplex PCR assay on genomic DNA amplified the CDR3 region of rearranged TCR beta genes. On the Illumina HiSeq System, the amplified TCR beta libraries were sequenced as 87-base-pair reads. From the authors' description of their analysis: In a later analysis, some 80 million unique TCR beta chains were counted across the roughly 610 repertoires, and about 9.9 million of these chains were shared by at least two donors. Raw reads were error-corrected and collapsed into unique sequences with a nearest-neighbor algorithm that merged closely related sequences to remove PCR and sequencing errors. To assign V, D and J gene segments, CDR3 sequences were aligned to IMGT reference sequences. For a sequence to be retained, a match of at least six nucleotides to both a V gene segment and a J gene segment was required. A rearrangement was called productive if the CDR3 had no stop codons and remained in frame with V and J, and every other rearrangement was called non-productive. CDR3 was defined according to IMGT convention as the region running from the second conserved V-encoded cysteine to the conserved J-encoded phenylalanine. Sequences without an unambiguous match to a single V gene segment were excluded from the earlier analysis of several hundred of the donors. In an earlier analysis of some 590 of the donors, V segments were called functional above 56.7% productive rearrangements and were called segregating when the between-donor standard deviation exceeded 5%. A statistical classification framework was built to diagnose cytomegalovirus status from the catalog of TCR beta chain sequences. A later analysis assigned V and J genes by comparing TCR nucleotide sequences with IMGT/GENE-DB human TR gene sequences. In a later analysis, CDR3 sequences and most-parsimonious VDJ recombination scenarios were assigned using the TCRdist pipeline. In a later analysis, each TCR beta chain was defined by its CDR3 amino acid sequence together with its V-gene family, and reads lacking a unique V-gene family were excluded. To address suspected cross-contamination and a sequencing artifact, a later analysis removed roughly 640 highly shared, low-generation-probability nucleotide sequences. In a later analysis, a clonal expansion index was calculated for each public chain from normalized within-repertoire ranks of inferred template counts. A later analysis computed generation probabilities with a VDJ recombination model fitted to out-of-frame rearrangements, and checked the results against IGoR. A later analysis scored TCR-TCR, TCR-HLA and TCR-CMV co-occurrence with hypergeometric tests, applying a repertoire-size bias correction to TCR pairs. In a later analysis, false discovery rates were estimated by permuting HLA or CMV assignments 20 times. A later analysis grouped co-occurring TCRs with DBSCAN, adding TCRdist sequence similarity when clustering within HLA-allele-positive subsets. Repertoires with fewer than 30,000 or more than 120,000 public chains, plus five repertoires with anomalous nucleotide sharing, were excluded from co-occurrence clustering. TCRdb took this table from immuneACCESS and kept in-frame rearrangements with V and J called. Such tables lack part of the clones; where checked against another copy, unresolved V genes explain under half of the gap, and the rest is unexplained. V, J and clone size are taken as reported in that table, and D and trimming were inferred from the DNA itself. In this sample the table shows a few hundred thousand clones, 77% of which occur a single time. Clones ranked in the top ten supply less than 3.5% of the sample.

For this clone: Its antigen remains undetermined. Per-nucleotide qualities are absent, and no much larger clonotype sits a single base away.

The chain links TRBV4-2 with TRBJ1-1; 8 nucleotides in the junction match TRBD1. The receptor comes from a woman aged 60 to 75 in good health and CMV-seropositive. The sample taken for sequencing was PBMCs. The DNA sequence is as follows: TGTGCCAGCAGCCAAGTTGACAGGGGTCAAGAAGCTTTCTTT. It codes for CASSQVDRGQEAFF.